These 7 T cell receptor beta chains originate from one sample sequenced in a study of T cells in Graves' hyperthyroidism and ophthalmopathy (dated by TCRdb to the late 2010s). The library was generated by multiplex PCR. TCRdb lists the instrument as Illumina HiSeq 2000. The TCR beta CDR3 regions were amplified from RNA transcripts. For the first round of RT-PCR on the TCR CDR3, the HTBI primer set was used together with the Qiagen OneStep RT-PCR kit. Clones were called with MiXCR by TCRdb after fastp trimmed the public reads at Q25, and only in-frame beta chains were retained. Rows are unified per CDR3 protein, each entry keeping the most common DNA and genes. Counted in this sample were about 96,000 distinct CDR3 sequences; around 52% of them appeared once. Roughly 26% of the sample belongs to the ten largest clones. Sequencing was performed on blood. Every receptor here comes from a woman in her thirties or forties with Graves' hyperthyroidism.

The chain joins TRBV12-3 or TRBV12-4 to TRBJ1-2, with D perhaps TRBD1 (5 bases). V was clipped by 7 bases and J by 6 bases, with 12 bases between them. The length of the CDR3 is 12 residues. The CDR3 DNA is TGTGCCAGCAATTTGATAGGGGATGGCTACACCTTC. Protein sequence: CASNLIGDGYTF.

This clonotype was recorded many times. The chain carries TRBV7-9 and TRBJ2-5, with TRBD1 matching 10 bases. The CDR3 extends over 15 amino acids. The germline gives CDR1 SEHNR, CDR2 FQNEAQ (reference sequence). With V trimmed by 5 bases and J by 4 bases, 7 bases remained unmatched. CDR3 DNA sequence: TGTGCCAGCAGCCTCGGACAGGGGGAGGGAGAGACCCAGTACTTC. It yields the protein CASSLGQGEGETQYF.

This clonotype appeared many times. The rearrangement joins TRBV20-1 to TRBJ2-7; D is perhaps TRBD2 (6 bases). Deletions cut 2 bases from V and 6 bases from J, with 11 bases between. This CDR3 contains 12 residues. Per the germline V gene, CDR1 is DFQATT and CDR2 is SNEGSKA (reference sequence). Here the CDR3 reads CSARMGAGEQYF. The CDR3 nucleotides are TGCAGTGCTAGAATGGGAGCGGGCGAGCAGTACTTC.

J is TRBJ2-5 and V is TRBV7-6, with 14 bases identical to TRBD2. The CDR3 is 16 amino acids. In germline, CDR1 is SGHVS, CDR2 FNYEAQ. Germline trimming cut 5 bases from V and 5 bases from J; bases unmatched to any gene: 7. This CDR3 is CASSPGTSGSRETQYF. The CDR3 coding sequence is TGTGCCAGCAGCCCTGGGACTAGCGGGAGCAGGGAGACCCAGTACTTC.

This clonotype appeared many times. This chain links TRBV7-2 with TRBJ2-5; the match to TRBD2 covers 8 bases. Germline V CDR1 and CDR2: SGHTA, FQGNSA. The V and J ends lost 7 bases and 4 bases, in that order; junction bases with no gene match: 17. CDR3 size: 17 residues. The CDR3 nucleotides are TGTGCCAGCAAACAAAATCCGGGACTAGTCTCTCGAGAGACCCAGTACTTC. This gives the protein CASKQNPGLVSRETQYF.

J is TRBJ1-2 and V is TRBV11-1; no clear D gene. CDR1 is SGHAT, CDR2 FQDESV, per germline (reference sequence). There are 15 residues in the CDR3. Between the trimmed V and J ends, which lost 0 bases and 4 bases, there was a span of 12 bases. CDR3 sequence: CASSLANLDGYGYTF. CDR3 sequence (DNA): TGTGCCAGCAGCTTAGCCAATTTGGACGGCTATGGCTACACCTTC.

This clonotype appeared many times. J is TRBJ1-6 and V is TRBV27; D is unresolved. CDR3 length: 13 amino acids. CDR1 and CDR2 (germline): MNHEY, SMNVEV (reference sequence). Trimming left V 7 bases short and J 4 bases short, with 8 bases between. In DNA, the CDR3 is TGTGCCAGCAAGGAGATTTATAATTCACCCCTCCACTTT. This codes for CASKEIYNSPLHF.